This entry features one TCR beta chain sequence. Antigen unknown. The data are from a study of cytomegalovirus exposure and HLA in healthy donors. Points from the study as a whole: Using a false discovery rate of 0.05, a later analysis showed that approximately 17,000 TCR beta sequences were associated with HLA alleles. Common viral pathogens were later found to be apparently linked to several of the most significant clusters.

Primers included in the PCR were 60 Vbeta and 13 Jbeta primers. Sequencing was performed with immunoSEQ multiplex PCR; in TCRdb, only in-frame clones are kept and a portion is missing. The sample holds 160,000 or so clones; 80% to 90% are singletons and the top ten take approximately 4.4%. The sequence was obtained from a woman under 30 in good health and CMV-seropositive. The sample consisted of PBMCs.

The CDR3 nucleotides read TGTGCCAGCAGCCCCGTCACTGGCAATCAGCCCCAGCATTTT. Protein: CASSPVTGNQPQHF. V is TRBV7-9 and J is TRBJ1-5; D uncertain. The germline CDR1 and CDR2 sequences are SEHNR and FQNEAQ (reference sequence). CDR3 length equals 14 residues. Trimming took off 5 bases at V and 2 bases at J, with 10 bases between the two ends. The full variable domain, its missing parts supplied by reference TRBV7-9 and TRBJ1-5, is DTGVSQNPRHKITKRGQNVTFRCDPISEHNRLYWYRQTLGQGPEFLTYFQNEAQLEKSRLLSDRFSAERPKGSFSTLEIQRTEQGDSAMYLCASSPVTGNQPQHFGDGTRLSIL.